The 25 T cell receptor beta chains listed next were all sequenced from one sample in a study of blood T cell repertoires in COVID-19. The assay was immunoSEQ multiplex PCR, and TCRdb's table has in-frame clones only and misses some. Among 310,000 or so clones listed, around 90% were seen once. Material for sequencing was PBMCs or T cells enriched from blood (not recorded which). These receptors were taken from a woman under 30 with acute COVID-19.

This sequence joins TRBV10-1 and TRBJ2-1; 15 bases line up with TRBD2. V shed 6 bases and J 1 base; nucleotides not matched to a gene: 7. Germline V gives CDR1 WNHNN, CDR2 SYGVQD (reference sequence). The CDR3 is made up of 18 amino acids. The CDR3 spells CASSYGLAGGKSYNEQFF. The CDR3 coding sequence is TGCGCCAGCAGCTACGGACTAGCGGGAGGGAAGTCCTACAATGAGCAGTTCTTC.

The chain employs TRBV2 and TRBJ2-7; 10 nucleotides agree with TRBD1. This CDR3 is 15 amino acids long. Germline values: CDR1 SNHLY, CDR2 FYNNEI. V lost 7 bases, J lost 2 bases, and 8 bases stayed unmatched. The CDR3 here is CASKRWGTGAYEQYF. The CDR3, as DNA: TGTGCCAGCAAAAGATGGGGGACAGGGGCCTACGAGCAGTACTTC.

This clone occurred once. V usage is TRBV6-5 and J usage is TRBJ2-7; 8 bases align to TRBD1. There are 15 residues in the CDR3. V trimming: 7 bases; J trimming: 4 bases; junction bases outside the gene matches: 12. Germline loops: CDR1 MNHEY, CDR2 SVGAGI. For the CDR3, the DNA is TGTGCCAGCACCGGAAAGGCAGGGGGCAGTTACGAGCAGTACTTC. Encoded protein: CASTGKAGGSYEQYF.

This chain uses TRBV7-9 with TRBJ2-1, with 7 positions matching TRBD2. The germline gives CDR1 SEHNR, CDR2 FQNEAQ (reference sequence). Unmatched junction bases numbered 7, after V lost 5 bases and J lost 6 bases. The CDR3 totals 14 residues. CDR3: CASSPGLVGNEQFF. The CDR3, as DNA: TGTGCCAGCAGCCCCGGACTAGTAGGCAATGAGCAGTTCTTC.

The chain couples TRBV28 to TRBJ2-7, with TRBD1 matching over 8 bases. Germline V gene data show CDR1 as MDHEN and CDR2 as SYDVKM. Trimming at V came to 4 bases and at J to 0 bases, leaving 11 bases not matched to a gene. The CDR3 has 17 amino acids. CDR3 nucleotides: TGTGCCAGCAGTTCCACTGGCTCAGGGACAGGCTCCTACGAGCAGTACTTC. This codes for CASSSTGSGTGSYEQYF.

This clone has ten or more counts. The gene calls are TRBV6-5 and TRBJ1-1; 7 bases line up with TRBD1. CDR3 length equals 16 residues. From germline, CDR1 is MNHEY and CDR2 SVGAGI. With 2 bases clipped from V and 1 base from J, the junction kept 7 bases outside the gene matches. The CDR3: CASSYERQGWNTEAFF. The CDR3 region has the DNA TGTGCCAGCAGTTACGAGCGACAGGGATGGAACACTGAAGCTTTCTTT.

The chain joins TRBV28 to TRBJ1-6, with D maybe TRBD1 (6 bases). Trimming left V 6 bases short and J 0 bases short, with 12 bases between. There are 16 residues in the CDR3. CDR1 MDHEN and CDR2 SYDVKM come from the germline V gene. For the CDR3, the DNA is TGTGCCAGCAGCGGACAGTCGAGCTCCTATAATTCACCCCTCCACTTT. Amino acids: CASSGQSSSYNSPLHF.

The rearrangement joins TRBV7-9 to TRBJ2-3; 7 positions agree with TRBD1. Looked up from germline, CDR1 is SEHNR and CDR2 is FQNEAQ (reference sequence). V trimming: 4 bases; J trimming: 2 bases; junction bases outside the gene matches: 6. The CDR3 length is 15 residues. As DNA, the CDR3 is TGTGCCAGCAGCTCACTGGGGACAGCCACAGATACGCAGTATTTT. Its protein is CASSSLGTATDTQYF.

The chain is built from TRBV18 and TRBJ1-6, with D perhaps TRBD1 (5 bases). This CDR3 has 13 residues. Per germline, CDR1 KGHSH and CDR2 LQKENI. V shed 3 bases and J shed 6 bases, with 6 bases lying between them. The CDR3 here is CASSPGANSPLHF. The CDR3 DNA reads as TGTGCCAGCTCACCTGGGGCTAATTCACCCCTCCACTTT.

J is TRBJ2-1 and V is TRBV11-2; D is undetermined. With 5 bases removed from V and 2 bases from J, the gap between germline ends came to 10 bases. CDR3 length: 14 residues. Looked up from germline, CDR1 is SGHAT and CDR2 is FQNNGV. The CDR3: CASSALSAYNEQFF. The CDR3 nucleotides read TGTGCCAGCAGCGCACTATCAGCCTACAATGAGCAGTTCTTC.

The chain couples TRBV3-1 (or the pseudogene TRBV3-2) to TRBJ1-4, with 8 bases fitting TRBD1. Germline V gene data show CDR1 as LGHDT and CDR2 as YNNKEL (reference sequence). The CDR3 runs to 15 residues. J lost 8 bases, V lost 3 bases, and 8 bases had no gene match. CDR3 in DNA: TGTGCCAGCAGCCATCCTGGACAGGGACGGGAAAAACTGTTTTTT. Translation: CASSHPGQGREKLFF.

The genes are TRBV27 and TRBJ2-7; perhaps TRBD2 as D (5 bases). V gave up 4 bases and J gave up 3 bases, with 10 bases separating them. CDR1 is MNHEY, CDR2 SMNVEV, per germline (reference sequence). There are 13 residues in the CDR3. CDR3 coding DNA: TGTGCCAGCAGTTGGGAGCGGAGCTACGAGCAGTACTTC. Its protein product is CASSWERSYEQYF.

The V gene is TRBV29-1, the J gene TRBJ2-7; 8 bases align to TRBD2. The V gene's germline CDR1 is SQVTM and CDR2 ANQGSEA. This CDR3 has 16 amino acids. The J segment lost 2 bases and the V segment lost 0 bases, leaving 9 bases of the junction unmatched. As DNA, the CDR3 is TGCAGCGTTGAAGATAGGAGCGGGGGTGGCCCCTACGAGCAGTACTTC. As protein: CSVEDRSGGGPYEQYF.

The V gene is TRBV5-1, the J gene TRBJ2-1, with TRBD2 matching 14 bases. This CDR3 has 15 residues. The V segment lost 5 bases and the J segment 8 bases; nucleotides outside the gene matches: 6. Germline V lookup: CDR1 SGHRS, CDR2 YFSETQ. CDR3 residues: CASRDGLAGGDEQFF. DNA for the CDR3: TGCGCCAGCAGGGACGGACTAGCGGGAGGCGATGAGCAGTTCTTC.

J is TRBJ1-2 and V is TRBV5-4, with D possibly matching TRBD1 (6 bases). The germline V and J ends were trimmed by 0 bases and 6 bases, with 21 bases remaining between them. This CDR3 has 17 amino acids. From germline, CDR1 is SGHNT and CDR2 YYREEE (reference sequence). CDR3 protein: CASSLGLPAGGANGYTF. The CDR3 bases are TGTGCCAGCAGCTTGGGGCTGCCCGCGGGGGGCGCGAATGGCTACACCTTC.

The chain is built from TRBV19 and TRBJ1-3, with TRBD1 matching over 7 bases. V trimming: 7 bases; J trimming: 3 bases; junction bases outside the gene matches: 9. Germline V lookup: CDR1 LNHDA, CDR2 SQIVND (reference sequence). CDR3 length: 15 amino acids. The DNA for the CDR3 is TGTGCCAGTAAAGAGACAGGGTCCAATGGAAACACCATATATTTT. Its translation is CASKETGSNGNTIYF.

With regard to this clone: This same CDR3 is encoded by further DNA sequences in the sample. This chain connects TRBV5-1 to TRBJ1-3, with a weak D call TRBD1 (6 bases). The V and J ends lost 0 bases and 3 bases respectively, with 19 bases between them. The germline V gene encodes CDR1 SGHRS and CDR2 YFSETQ. This CDR3 has 18 amino acids. Written as DNA, the CDR3 is TGCGCCAGCAGCTTGGGAGGGTTCAGGGGTCCACTTGGAAACACCATATATTTT. Translated: CASSLGGFRGPLGNTIYF.

V gene TRBV5-6 combines with J gene TRBJ2-2; D gene unclear. Trimming shortened V by 2 bases and J by 6 bases, and 11 bases separated the two germline ends. The CDR3 has 14 residues. The germline V gene encodes CDR1 SGHDT and CDR2 YYEEEE. The chain's CDR3 is CASSFVQNPGELFF. The CDR3 DNA follows: TGTGCCAGCAGCTTCGTCCAGAATCCCGGGGAGCTGTTTTTT. Using reference TRBV5-6 and TRBJ2-2 for the parts outside the CDR3, the full variable domain is DAGVTQSPTHLIKTRGQQVTLRCSPKSGHDTVSWYQQALGQGPQFIFQYYEEEERQRGNFPDRFSGHQFPNYSSELNVNALLLGDSALYLCASSFVQNPGELFFGEGSRLTVL.

The chain recombines TRBV5-6 with TRBJ2-7; 9 bases line up with TRBD2. This CDR3 region has 15 residues. In germline, CDR1 is SGHDT, CDR2 YYEEEE. Germline trimming cut 0 bases from V and 1 base from J; bases unmatched to any gene: 2. CDR3 coding DNA: TGTGCCAGCAGCTTGGCCAGCGGGAGGTCCTACGAGCAGTACTTC. It encodes CASSLASGRSYEQYF.

The chain employs TRBV2 and TRBJ2-2; a weak D match, TRBD1 (5 bases). CDR1 is SNHLY and CDR2 is FYNNEI in the germline V gene. CDR3 length: 17 amino acids. V lost 6 bases to trimming and J lost 0 bases, with 17 bases between them. The CDR3 coding sequence is TGTGCCAGCAGGGGTCCGACAGTGATCGCGAACACCGGGGAGCTGTTTTTT. It codes for CASRGPTVIANTGELFF.

The chain links TRBV7-2 to TRBJ1-2; D perhaps matches TRBD1 (6 bases). This CDR3 has 14 amino acids. Trimming stripped 1 base from V and 6 bases from J, with 12 bases between. The germline V gene encodes CDR1 SGHTA and CDR2 FQGNSA. DNA for the CDR3: TGTGCCAGCAGCTTAGGTGCTCAGGGGAATGGCTACACCTTC. Its protein product is CASSLGAQGNGYTF.

V gene TRBV15 combines with J gene TRBJ1-4; tentatively, D is TRBD1 (5 bases). The CDR3 sequence is 15 residues long. Germline V gene sequence: CDR1 LNHNV, CDR2 YYDKDF (reference sequence). With 6 bases removed from V and 8 bases from J, the gap between germline ends came to 19 bases. CDR3 sequence reads: CATSALTGDWEKLFF. The CDR3, as DNA: TGTGCCACCAGTGCCCTAACGGGGGATTGGGAAAAACTGTTTTTT.

In DNA, the CDR3 is TGTGCCAGCTCACCAGGGAGCGGGAGCCCCGGGGAGCTGTTTTTT. It codes for CASSPGSGSPGELFF. The genes are TRBV18 and TRBJ2-2; TRBD2 agrees at 8 bases. V lost 2 bases and J lost 6; bases outside the gene matches: 5. The CDR3 extends over 15 amino acids. Germline assignment: CDR1 KGHSH and CDR2 LQKENI.

The V and J genes are TRBV20-1 and TRBJ2-1; 14 bases agree with TRBD2. Trimming removed 3 bases from V and 9 bases from J; junction bases left unmatched: 7. The germline V gene has CDR1 DFQATT and CDR2 SNEGSKA (reference sequence). This CDR3 is built from 15 residues. This CDR3 is CSASIGLAGGREQFF. The CDR3 DNA reads TGCAGTGCTAGTATTGGACTAGCGGGAGGTCGTGAGCAGTTCTTC.

V gene TRBV18 combines with J gene TRBJ2-1, with 8 nucleotides matching TRBD1. The CDR3 consists of 14 residues. In germline, CDR1 is KGHSH, CDR2 LQKENI. J was trimmed by 10 bases and V by 6 bases; bases with no gene match: 11. The CDR3 nucleotides read TGTGCCAGCTCGGGACAGGTTGATTCATCCGAGCAGTTCTTC. Its translation is CASSGQVDSSEQFF.